The sequence of this T cell receptor (beta chain) was determined in a study of cytomegalovirus exposure and HLA in healthy donors. General study findings and limits: The study carried out a later analysis of TCR beta sequences. It associated approximately 17,000 of them with specific HLA alleles at a false discovery rate of 0.05.

This CDR3 has 18 residues. The V and J ends lost 0 bases and 2 bases respectively, with 20 bases between them. CDR1 MGHRA and CDR2 YSYEKL come from the germline V gene. Regarding donors, all were healthy bone marrow donors. Each donor was nominally healthy when sampled (though unrecorded immune exposures were likely). This PCR relied on a set of 60 Vbeta primers and 13 Jbeta primers. Generated by immunoSEQ multiplex PCR, the TCRdb table keeps only in-frame clones and is missing some. The sample lists a few hundred thousand clones, 80% to 90% occurring once. With regard to this clone: Its antigen is not known.

Source material: PBMCs. The chain links TRBV4-1 to TRBJ2-7; tentatively, D is TRBD2 (7 bases). The sequence came from a woman aged 18-29 years in good health and CMV-seronegative. CDR3 nucleotides: TGCGCCAGCAGCCAAGATTGGGAGGGGGGGAGAGGACCCTACGAGCAGTACTTC. It yields the protein CASSQDWEGGRGPYEQYF.